The next 24 T cell receptor beta chains were all read from a single sample in a study of blood T cell repertoires in COVID-19. Data came from immunoSEQ multiplex PCR; TCRdb stores just in-frame clones and leaves some out. The sample includes about 40,000 clones, 80% to 90% seen only once; the top ten take roughly 16%. The sample comprised peripheral blood. The receptors here all came from a man aged 65 to 85 with active COVID-19.

The rearrangement uses TRBV11-2 and TRBJ1-2, with a weak D call TRBD1 (5 bases). The CDR3 has 16 amino acids. V lost 2 bases, J lost 8 bases, and 21 bases lay in between. CDR1 is SGHAT, CDR2 FQNNGV, per germline. Here the CDR3 reads CASSLLSQGSAKGYTF. The CDR3 DNA reads TGTGCCAGCAGCTTATTATCGCAGGGTTCGGCAAAGGGCTACACCTTC.

The chain recombines TRBV20-1 with TRBJ2-5, with D uncertain. In germline, CDR1 is DFQATT, CDR2 SNEGSKA (reference sequence). V was pared by 4 bases and J by 9 bases, with 12 bases between. CDR3 length equals 11 residues. CDR3 DNA sequence: TGCAGTGCTACTATCTCAAGAGCCCAGTACTTC. It is translated as CSATISRAQYF.

The chain is built from TRBV4-3 and TRBJ1-6; the match to TRBD1 covers 7 bases. The CDR3 runs 16 residues. With V trimmed by 0 bases and J by 8 bases, 7 bases remained unmatched. In germline, CDR1 is LGHNA, CDR2 YSLEER. The CDR3 is CASSQDGRQGYSPLHF. The CDR3 DNA reads TGCGCCAGCAGCCAAGATGGGAGACAGGGTTATTCACCCCTCCACTTT.

The V call is TRBV5-4, the J call TRBJ2-2; 12 nucleotides agree with TRBD2. The germline CDR1 and CDR2 sequences are SGHNT and YYREEE (reference sequence). CDR3 length equals 18 residues. V dropped 4 bases and J dropped 7; count of bases not matched to a gene: 14. The CDR3 region has the DNA TGTGCCAGCAGCCTGGCTGGGGCTAGCGGGGGGGCTGGCGGGGAGCTGTTTTTT. This translates into CASSLAGASGGAGGELFF.

This chain uses TRBV5-1 with TRBJ2-1, with 7 nucleotides matching TRBD1. V lost 4 bases and J lost 3; bases outside the gene matches: 13. The CDR3 has 17 residues. Germline V CDR1 and CDR2: SGHRS, YFSETQ. The CDR3 sequence: CASSLGPTGTVYNEQFF. Written as DNA, the CDR3 is TGCGCCAGCAGCCTCGGGCCAACGGGGACAGTCTACAATGAGCAGTTCTTC.

The chain recombines TRBV18 with TRBJ1-6; a weak D match, TRBD1 (6 bases). V shed 3 bases and J shed 5 bases, with 11 bases lying between them. Germline values: CDR1 KGHSH, CDR2 LQKENI. The length of the CDR3 is 15 residues. This chain's CDR3 is CASSPGQPNNSPLHF. The DNA for the CDR3 is TGTGCCAGCTCACCGGGACAACCAAATAATTCACCCCTCCACTTT.

This chain joins TRBV19 and TRBJ2-1; tentative D call: TRBD2 (5 bases). The V gene's germline CDR1 is LNHDA and CDR2 SQIVND (reference sequence). This CDR3 has 14 amino acids. Trimming removed 1 base at V and 6 bases at J, with 10 bases between. The DNA of the CDR3 is TGTGCCAGTAGTATAGGACGTGCGGGCAATGAGCAGTTCTTC. Protein sequence: CASSIGRAGNEQFF.

Here the CDR3 DNA reads TGCGCCAGCAGCCAAGACCGCGCCGGGGAGCTGTTTTTT. It yields the protein CASSQDRAGELFF. The V and J genes are TRBV4-3 and TRBJ2-2; D gene ambiguous. CDR3 size: 13 residues. Germline V gives CDR1 LGHNA, CDR2 YSLEER. V was clipped by 0 bases and J by 6 bases, with 5 bases between them.

The rearrangement uses TRBV9 and TRBJ2-7, with a possible D match to TRBD2 (6 bases). The germline V gene encodes CDR1 SGDLS and CDR2 YYNGEE. V lost 3 bases and J 3 bases, leaving 13 bases between the germline ends. The CDR3 covers 14 residues. The CDR3, as DNA: TGTGCCAGCAGCGCCGGGACTCTCCACTACGAGCAGTACTTC. Encoded protein: CASSAGTLHYEQYF.

The V and J genes are TRBV6-4 and TRBJ1-6; TRBD1 agrees at 8 bases. Trimming took 4 bases from V and 7 from J; bases not matched to a gene: 9. Germline V gene data show CDR1 as MRHNA and CDR2 as SNTAGT. The length of the CDR3 is 16 residues. This CDR3 reads CASSATGTGLNSPLHF. The CDR3 nucleotides are TGTGCCAGCAGTGCCACCGGGACAGGACTAAATTCACCCCTCCACTTT.

This clone was counted once. The chain links TRBV5-5 to TRBJ2-5, with 9 bases identical to TRBD1. CDR3 length: 15 amino acids. The germline V gene encodes CDR1 SGHKS and CDR2 YYEKEE (reference sequence). The V gene end was trimmed by 2 bases and the J gene end by 4 bases; junction bases not matched to a gene: 6. This CDR3 is CASSLIPTGGETQYF. In DNA, the CDR3 is TGTGCCAGCAGCTTAATCCCGACAGGGGGAGAGACCCAGTACTTC.

The table lists this clone with a count of one. The chain links TRBV19 to TRBJ2-2; TRBD1 agrees at 8 bases. The CDR3 contains 13 residues. Germline V gene data show CDR1 as LNHDA and CDR2 as SQIVND (reference sequence). Unmatched junction bases numbered 0, after V lost 4 bases and J lost 5 bases. Written as DNA, the CDR3 is TGTGCCAGTAGTAGGACAGGGACCGGGGAGCTGTTTTTT. Its protein product is CASSRTGTGELFF.

The V and J genes are TRBV7-2 and TRBJ1-4; D perhaps matches TRBD1 (6 bases). Germline V lookup: CDR1 SGHTA, CDR2 FQGNSA. The CDR3 runs to 12 residues. Trimming cost V 5 bases and J 8 bases, with 9 bases left between them. In DNA, the CDR3 is TGTGCCAGCAGCGGGGGCCGAGAAAAACTGTTTTTT. Amino acids: CASSGGREKLFF. Looking up the rest from reference TRBV7-2 and TRBJ1-4 gives the full variable domain: GAGVSQSPSNKVTEKGKDVELRCDPISGHTALYWYRQSLGQGLEFLIYFQGNSAPDKSGLPSDRFSAERTGGSVSTLTIQRTQQEDSAVYLCASSGGREKLFFGSGTQLSVL.

In its sample, this clone was seen once. The J gene is TRBJ2-5, the V gene TRBV5-1; TRBD1 agrees at 9 bases. The V gene end was trimmed by 4 bases and the J gene end by 5 bases; junction bases not matched to a gene: 3. The CDR3 is 13 residues long. The germline V gene encodes CDR1 SGHRS and CDR2 YFSETQ. Here the CDR3 reads CASSRTGVETQYF. CDR3 DNA: TGCGCCAGCAGCCGGACAGGGGTTGAGACCCAGTACTTC. Using reference TRBV5-1 and TRBJ2-5 for the parts outside the CDR3, the full variable domain is KAGVTQTPRYLIKTRGQQVTLSCSPISGHRSVSWYQQTPGQGLQFLFEYFSETQRNKGNFPGRFSGRQFSNSRSEMNVSTLELGDSALYLCASSRTGVETQYFGPGTRLLVL.

This chain joins TRBV7-9 and TRBJ1-1; D is possibly TRBD1 (5 bases). Germline-derived CDR1 and CDR2 are SEHNR and FQNEAQ (reference sequence). V was cut by 3 bases and J by 0 bases, with 14 bases left in between. The CDR3 sequence is 16 residues long. DNA of the CDR3: TGTGCCAGCAGCTTCCCGGCTCGGGGGATGAACACTGAAGCTTTCTTT. Its protein is CASSFPARGMNTEAFF.

This rearrangement joins TRBV18 to TRBJ1-1; TRBD1 is a possible D gene (5 bases). Germline CDR1 is KGHSH and CDR2 is LQKENI. The CDR3 is 13 amino acids. V gave up 1 base and J gave up 3 bases, with 6 bases separating them. Written as DNA, the CDR3 is TGTGCCAGCTCACCACGGGGGGACACTGAAGCTTTCTTT. Translated, it gives CASSPRGDTEAFF.

This rearrangement joins TRBV15 to TRBJ2-1, with TRBD1 matching 10 bases. The germline gives CDR1 LNHNV, CDR2 YYDKDF (reference sequence). The CDR3 sequence is 16 residues long. J lost 6 bases, V lost 1 base, and 6 bases had no gene match. The CDR3 nucleotides are TGTGCCACCAGCAGAGCCCGACAGGGGGCGTCCAATGAGCAGTTCTTC. Its translation is CATSRARQGASNEQFF.

V usage is TRBV28 and J usage is TRBJ1-5; the D gene is possibly TRBD1 (6 bases). V lost 6 bases to trimming and J lost 7 bases, with 19 bases between them. The CDR3 sequence is 15 residues long. The germline V gene encodes CDR1 MDHEN and CDR2 SYDVKM. The CDR3 spells CASRDPGQSKQPQHF. CDR3 in DNA: TGTGCCAGCAGGGACCCGGGACAATCGAAGCAGCCCCAGCATTTT.

This clone was found once. The CDR3, as DNA: TGCGCCAGCAGCCCCAGGTCAGGACAGGGGGAAAAATACGAGCAGTACTTC. This codes for CASSPRSGQGEKYEQYF. The chain carries TRBV5-1 and TRBJ2-7; TRBD1 aligns across 10 bases. V gave up 4 bases and J gave up 4 bases; unmatched junction bases: 14. Germline V gene data show CDR1 as SGHRS and CDR2 as YFSETQ. The length of the CDR3 is 17 residues. The variable domain in full, with the rest retrieved from reference TRBV5-1 and TRBJ2-7, is KAGVTQTPRYLIKTRGQQVTLSCSPISGHRSVSWYQQTPGQGLQFLFEYFSETQRNKGNFPGRFSGRQFSNSRSEMNVSTLELGDSALYLCASSPRSGQGEKYEQYFGPGTRLTVT.

V gene TRBV7-2 combines with J gene TRBJ2-1, with TRBD1 matching 8 bases. The CDR3 is 16 residues long. V was clipped by 3 bases and J by 5 bases; unmatched bases: 9. Germline assignment: CDR1 SGHTA and CDR2 FQGNSA. The CDR3 bases are TGTGCCAGCAGCTTCCAGGGGGCAAGTGACAACAATGAGCAGTTCTTC. Translation gives CASSFQGASDNNEQFF.

This clone was seen only once. The V gene is TRBV7-8, the J gene TRBJ2-7, with TRBD1 identical over 10 bases. This CDR3 has 15 residues. The germline CDR1 and CDR2 sequences are SGHVS and FQNEAQ. J was trimmed by 7 bases and V by 1 base; bases with no gene match: 7. CDR3 protein: CASSLDGTGAGEQYF. In DNA form, the CDR3 reads TGTGCCAGCAGCTTAGACGGGACAGGGGCGGGGGAGCAGTACTTC. Full variable domain (remainder filled in from reference TRBV7-8 and TRBJ2-7): GAGVSQSPRYKVAKRGQDVALRCDPISGHVSLFWYQQALGQGPEFLTYFQNEAQLDKSGLPSDRFFAERPEGSVSTLKIQRTQQEDSAVYLCASSLDGTGAGEQYFGPGTRLTVT.

This chain connects TRBV7-3 to TRBJ2-5; D remains unclear. CDR1 is SGHTA and CDR2 is FQGTGA in the germline V gene. V was cut by 1 base and J by 0 bases, with 6 bases left in between. The CDR3 contains 14 residues. The CDR3 sequence is CASSLNPDQETQYF. The CDR3 DNA is TGTGCCAGCAGCTTAAACCCGGACCAAGAGACCCAGTACTTC.

The chain combines TRBV6-6 with TRBJ1-5; tentative D call: TRBD1 (5 bases). This CDR3 is built from 15 residues. CDR1 and CDR2 (germline): MNHNY, SVGAGI (reference sequence). V lost 10 bases and J 0 bases, leaving 16 bases between the germline ends. CDR3 region: CAINGGVHSNQPQHF. The CDR3 nucleotides read TGTGCCATCAACGGGGGGGTTCATAGCAATCAGCCCCAGCATTTT.

The J gene is TRBJ2-1, the V gene TRBV11-2, with D possibly matching TRBD1 (6 bases). CDR1 and CDR2 from the germline V gene are SGHAT and FQNNGV. CDR3 length: 13 residues. Trimming removed 4 bases at V and 11 bases at J, with 15 bases between. CDR3 sequence reads: CASSSEEGDKQFF. As DNA, the CDR3 is TGTGCCAGCAGCTCGGAGGAAGGGGACAAGCAGTTCTTC.